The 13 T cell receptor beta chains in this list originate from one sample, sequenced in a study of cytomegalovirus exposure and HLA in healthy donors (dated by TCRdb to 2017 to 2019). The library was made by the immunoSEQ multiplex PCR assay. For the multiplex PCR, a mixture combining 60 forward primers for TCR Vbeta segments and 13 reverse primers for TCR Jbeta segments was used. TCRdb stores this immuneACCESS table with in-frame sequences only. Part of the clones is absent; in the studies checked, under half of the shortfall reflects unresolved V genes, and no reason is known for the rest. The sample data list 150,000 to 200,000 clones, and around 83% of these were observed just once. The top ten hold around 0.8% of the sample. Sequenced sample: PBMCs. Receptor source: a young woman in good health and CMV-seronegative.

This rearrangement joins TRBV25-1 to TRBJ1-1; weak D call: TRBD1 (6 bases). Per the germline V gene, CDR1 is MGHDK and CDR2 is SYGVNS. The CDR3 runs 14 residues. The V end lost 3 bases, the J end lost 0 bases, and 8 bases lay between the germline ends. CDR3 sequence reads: CASSEQGMNTEAFF. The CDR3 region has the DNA TGTGCCAGCAGTGAGCAGGGGATGAACACTGAAGCTTTCTTT. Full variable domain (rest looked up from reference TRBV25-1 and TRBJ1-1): EADIYQTPRYLVIGTGKKITLECSQTMGHDKMYWYQQDPGMELHLIHYSYGVNSTEKGDLSSESTVSRIRTEHFPLTLESARPSHTSQYLCASSEQGMNTEAFFGQGTRLTVV.

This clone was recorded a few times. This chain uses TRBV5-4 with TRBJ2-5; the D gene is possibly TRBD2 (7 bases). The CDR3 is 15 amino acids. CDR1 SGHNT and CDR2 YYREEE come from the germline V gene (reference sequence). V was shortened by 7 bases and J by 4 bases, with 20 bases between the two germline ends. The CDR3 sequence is CASSTEGRGGETQYF. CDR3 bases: TGTGCCAGCTCGACGGAGGGGAGGGGGGGAGAGACCCAGTACTTC.

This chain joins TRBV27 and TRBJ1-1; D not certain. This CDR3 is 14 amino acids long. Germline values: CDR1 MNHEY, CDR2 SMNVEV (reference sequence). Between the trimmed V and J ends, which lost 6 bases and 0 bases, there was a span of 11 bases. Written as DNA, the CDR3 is TGTGCCAGCAGCCGGTCATCCTTGAACACTGAAGCTTTCTTT. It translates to CASSRSSLNTEAFF.

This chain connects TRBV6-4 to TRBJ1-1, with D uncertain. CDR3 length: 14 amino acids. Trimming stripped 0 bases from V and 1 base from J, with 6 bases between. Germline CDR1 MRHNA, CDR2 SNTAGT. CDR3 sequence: CASSDSRWNTEAFF. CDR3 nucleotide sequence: TGTGCCAGCAGTGACTCGAGGTGGAACACTGAAGCTTTCTTT.

The CDR3 loop reads CASSLPRHGTEAFF. Here the CDR3 DNA reads TGTGCCAGCAGTTTACCCCGACATGGCACTGAAGCTTTCTTT. The chain recombines TRBV28 with TRBJ1-1; D gene unclear. The CDR3 spans 14 residues. V was clipped by 2 bases and J by 4 bases, with 11 bases between them. Looked up from germline, CDR1 is MDHEN and CDR2 is SYDVKM.

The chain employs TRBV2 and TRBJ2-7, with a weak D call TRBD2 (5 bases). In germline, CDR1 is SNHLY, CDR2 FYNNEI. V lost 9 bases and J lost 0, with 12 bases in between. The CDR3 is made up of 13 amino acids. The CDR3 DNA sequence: TGTGCCAGGGGTGGGAGATCCTCCTACGAGCAGTACTTC. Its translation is CARGGRSSYEQYF.

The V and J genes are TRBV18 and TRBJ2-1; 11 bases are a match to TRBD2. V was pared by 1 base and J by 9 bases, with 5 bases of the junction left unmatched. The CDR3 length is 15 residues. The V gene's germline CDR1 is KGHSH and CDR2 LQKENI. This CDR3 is CASSPRSGGAFEQFF. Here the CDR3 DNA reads TGTGCCAGCTCACCACGTAGCGGGGGGGCCTTTGAGCAGTTCTTC.

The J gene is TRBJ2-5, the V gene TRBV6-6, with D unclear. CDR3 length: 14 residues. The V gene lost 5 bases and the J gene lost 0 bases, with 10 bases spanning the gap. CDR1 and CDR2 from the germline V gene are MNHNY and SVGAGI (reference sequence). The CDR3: CASSKNGYQETQYF. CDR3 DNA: TGTGCCAGCAGTAAAAACGGGTACCAAGAGACCCAGTACTTC.

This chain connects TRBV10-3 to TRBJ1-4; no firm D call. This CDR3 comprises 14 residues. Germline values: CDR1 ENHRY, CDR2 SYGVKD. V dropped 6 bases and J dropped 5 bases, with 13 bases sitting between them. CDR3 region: CAISHTPQNEKLFF. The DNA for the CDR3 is TGTGCCATCAGCCACACCCCTCAGAATGAAAAACTGTTTTTT.

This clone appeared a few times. CDR3 in DNA: TGTGCCAGCAGTTTATGGGAGCTTAACGGGGTGGGCGAGCAGTACTTC. Translating gives CASSLWELNGVGEQYF. This chain connects TRBV27 to TRBJ2-7, with D perhaps matching TRBD2 (5 bases). The CDR3 has 16 amino acids. In germline, CDR1 is MNHEY, CDR2 SMNVEV (reference sequence). The germline V and J ends were trimmed by 1 base and 6 bases, with 19 bases remaining between them.

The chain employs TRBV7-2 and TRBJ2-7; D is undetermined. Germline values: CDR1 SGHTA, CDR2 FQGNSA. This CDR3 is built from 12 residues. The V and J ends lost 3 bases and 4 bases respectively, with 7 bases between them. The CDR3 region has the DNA TGTGCCAGCAGCTTTGTATTTTACGAGCAGTACTTC. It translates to CASSFVFYEQYF. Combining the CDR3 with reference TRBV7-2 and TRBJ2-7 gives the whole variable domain GAGVSQSPSNKVTEKGKDVELRCDPISGHTALYWYRQSLGQGLEFLIYFQGNSAPDKSGLPSDRFSAERTGGSVSTLTIQRTQQEDSAVYLCASSFVFYEQYFGPGTRLTVT.

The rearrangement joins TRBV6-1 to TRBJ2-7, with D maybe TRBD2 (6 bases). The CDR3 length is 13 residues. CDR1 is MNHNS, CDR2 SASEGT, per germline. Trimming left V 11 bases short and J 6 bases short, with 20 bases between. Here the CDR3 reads CAGGTFGGLEQYF. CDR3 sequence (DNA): TGTGCCGGCGGGACTTTTGGAGGGCTCGAGCAGTACTTC.

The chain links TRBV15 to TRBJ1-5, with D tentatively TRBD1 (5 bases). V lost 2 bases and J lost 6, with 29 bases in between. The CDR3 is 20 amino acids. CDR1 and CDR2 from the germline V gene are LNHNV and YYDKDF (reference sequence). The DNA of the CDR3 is TGTGCCACCAGCAGACCCACCTATAGGGCAGGGCGATATGTCCCTCAGCCCCAGCATTTT. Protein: CATSRPTYRAGRYVPQPQHF.